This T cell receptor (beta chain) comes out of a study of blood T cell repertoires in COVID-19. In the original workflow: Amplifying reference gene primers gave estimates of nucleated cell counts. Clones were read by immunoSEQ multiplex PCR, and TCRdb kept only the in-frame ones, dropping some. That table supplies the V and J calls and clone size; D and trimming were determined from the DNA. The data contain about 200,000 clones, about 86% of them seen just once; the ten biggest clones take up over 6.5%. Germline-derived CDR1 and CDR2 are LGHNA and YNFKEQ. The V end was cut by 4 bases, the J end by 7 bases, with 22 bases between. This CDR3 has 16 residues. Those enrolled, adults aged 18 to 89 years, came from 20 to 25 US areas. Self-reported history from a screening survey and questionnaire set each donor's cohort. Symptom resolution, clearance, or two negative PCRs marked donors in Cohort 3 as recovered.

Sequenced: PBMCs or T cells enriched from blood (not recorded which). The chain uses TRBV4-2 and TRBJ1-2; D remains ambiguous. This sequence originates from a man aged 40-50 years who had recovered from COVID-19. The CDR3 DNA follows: TGTGCCAGCAGCCCCGTTGACACCGCCGGCGGGATTGGCTACACCTTC. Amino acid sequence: CASSPVDTAGGIGYTF.